One sample yielded the 9 T cell receptor beta chains listed below, sequenced in a study of cytomegalovirus exposure and HLA in healthy donors. The protocol was immunoSEQ multiplex PCR, while the TCRdb copy is restricted to in-frame clones and leaves out a portion. The sample contains about 130,000 clones, roughly 79% of which appear only once. Sequencing used PBMCs. These receptors came from a man aged 25 to 45 in good health and CMV-seropositive.

V is TRBV10-2 and J is TRBJ2-5, with D possibly matching TRBD1 (7 bases). Per germline, CDR1 WSHSY and CDR2 SAAADI. Trimming took 3 bases from V and 4 from J, leaving 12 bases between them. The CDR3 covers 14 residues. The CDR3 sequence: CASSERGRGETQYF. In DNA, the CDR3 is TGCGCCAGCAGTGAAAGGGGGCGGGGAGAGACCCAGTACTTC.

V and J are TRBV5-4 and TRBJ2-7; 9 positions agree with TRBD2. The V gene's germline CDR1 is SGHNT and CDR2 YYREEE (reference sequence). This CDR3 spans 15 amino acids. V lost 4 bases and J lost 3; bases outside the gene matches: 8. CDR3 sequence reads: CASSGGGGGGYEQYF. CDR3 bases: TGTGCCAGCAGCGGGGGCGGGGGGGGTGGCTACGAGCAGTACTTC.

J is TRBJ2-7 and V is TRBV19; 8 nucleotides line up with TRBD1. With V trimmed by 0 bases and J by 0 bases, 4 bases remained unmatched. Per germline, CDR1 LNHDA and CDR2 SQIVND (reference sequence). CDR3 length equals 16 residues. The chain's CDR3 is CASSIEHRGYSYEQYF. The CDR3 region has the DNA TGTGCCAGTAGTATAGAGCACAGGGGGTACTCCTACGAGCAGTACTTC.

This clone was seen more than once but under ten times. The chain links TRBV5-1 to TRBJ1-1, with D perhaps matching TRBD1 (6 bases). CDR1 SGHRS and CDR2 YFSETQ come from the germline V gene. V was shortened by 7 bases and J by 1 base, with 11 bases between the two germline ends. This CDR3 has 13 amino acids. CDR3 nucleotide sequence: TGCGCCAGCGCGAGACAGGAGAACACTGAAGCTTTCTTT. This encodes CASARQENTEAFF.

This clone was seen just once. This chain connects TRBV7-3 to TRBJ2-1; 10 bases map to TRBD2. CDR1 and CDR2 from the germline V gene are SGHTA and FQGTGA. J gave up 9 bases and V 3 bases, and 8 bases lay outside the gene matches. CDR3 length: 15 residues. CDR3 protein: CASSFTGTSDGEQFF. DNA of the CDR3: TGTGCCAGCAGCTTTACCGGGACTAGCGATGGTGAGCAGTTCTTC.

The chain joins TRBV5-1 to TRBJ2-3; 7 bases match TRBD2. Germline values: CDR1 SGHRS, CDR2 YFSETQ. The CDR3 is made up of 13 amino acids. Trimming took 7 bases from V and 1 from J; bases not matched to a gene: 3. The CDR3 loop reads CASGAGGTDTQYF. CDR3 nucleotide sequence: TGCGCCAGCGGGGCGGGGGGCACAGATACGCAGTATTTT.

V is TRBV9 and J is TRBJ2-3, with D possibly matching TRBD1 (6 bases). V lost 0 bases, J lost 1 base, and 9 bases lay in between. Germline V lookup: CDR1 SGDLS, CDR2 YYNGEE. This CDR3 has 15 amino acids. In DNA, the CDR3 is TGTGCCAGCAGCGTAGTTGGGGGCCGCACAGATACGCAGTATTTT. Translation: CASSVVGGRTDTQYF.

This chain uses TRBV5-1 with TRBJ2-3; TRBD2 aligns across 12 bases. The CDR3 extends over 16 amino acids. CDR1 SGHRS and CDR2 YFSETQ come from the germline V gene. V shed 1 base and J 3 bases; nucleotides not matched to a gene: 3. The CDR3 is CASSLRTSGATDTQYF. In nucleotides, the CDR3 is TGCGCCAGCAGCTTGAGGACTAGCGGGGCAACAGATACGCAGTATTTT.

V and J are TRBV6-1 and TRBJ2-3; 8 nucleotides line up with TRBD1. The J segment lost 6 bases and the V segment lost 2 bases, leaving 7 bases of the junction unmatched. The germline V gene encodes CDR1 MNHNS and CDR2 SASEGT. This CDR3 has 15 amino acids. The CDR3 region has the DNA TGTGCCAGCAGTGAATATGCAGGGGGCGGGGATACGCAGTATTTT. Its translation is CASSEYAGGGDTQYF.